The rows below give T cell receptor beta chains drawn from one sample of a study of CXCR3-negative and CXCR3-positive naive CD8 T cells. One entry per CDR3 protein, without DNA, is what TCRdb gives after re-calling the 5' RACE reads. The listing records about 38,000 distinct CDR3 sequences. Sequencing was performed on memory CD8+ T cells from blood. Source of these receptors: a human donor in good health. Some clones in this sample may be carry-over from other donors' samples. Both conserved end residues are part of each CDR3. Only some rows state a clone size, as once, few, many or a class for expanded clones.

clone_size,v_call,j_call,cdr3_aa
.,TRBV6-5,TRBJ1-1,CASSYSAGIEAFF
.,TRBV4-3,TRBJ1-2,CASSPGQGMIGGYTF
.,TRBV29-1,TRBJ1-2,CSVEDTQLRRYNNYGYTF
.,TRBV13,TRBJ1-1,CASSPTTGELRTEAFF
medium-sized,TRBV4-3,TRBJ2-4,CASSPTGDAKNIQYF
.,TRBV7-9,TRBJ1-1,CASSLGATEAFF
.,TRBV6-5,TRBJ2-7,CASSYLGLAGYEQYF
.,TRBV29-1,TRBJ2-1,CSVEVTSGILNEQFF
.,TRBV4-2,TRBJ2-5,CASSPRTSGVTETQYF
.,TRBV7-6,TRBJ2-2,CASSWGGGDGELFF
.,TRBV20-1,TRBJ1-1,CSARDPGFGGSTEAFF
.,TRBV28,TRBJ2-3,CASSFLAGANGDTQYF
.,TRBV9,TRBJ2-3,CASGTKREFTDTQYF
.,TRBV28,TRBJ2-7,CASSSTGSSYEQYF
.,TRBV14,TRBJ2-3,CASSQESRGLRYF
.,TRBV7-9,TRBJ1-2,CASSLVTSALVWNGYTF
.,TRBV12-2,TRBJ2-7,CASGPWGGEQYF
.,TRBV3-1,TRBJ1-5,CASSTGAGSDNQPQHF
.,TRBV19,TRBJ2-1,CASSSAGVYNEQFF
.,TRBV24-1,TRBJ2-3,CATSGETRDTQYF
.,TRBV11-2,TRBJ2-1,CASSSPETGNNEQFF
.,TRBV27,TRBJ2-7,CASSFSTRGEQYF
.,TRBV6-5,TRBJ2-7,CASSPNRDEQYF
.,TRBV7-3,TRBJ1-1,CASSLGGVTEAFF
.,TRBV25-1,TRBJ2-7,CASSDGVAGGDYEQYF
.,TRBV29-1,TRBJ1-1,CSVEHNTEAFF
.,TRBV14,TRBJ2-7,CASSQDHDYEQYF
.,TRBV6-2/TRBV6-3,TRBJ2-1,CATCGTADNEQFF
.,TRBV25-1,TRBJ2-2,CATWGLGELFF
.,TRBV7-9,TRBJ1-1,CANTGEGNTEAFF
.,TRBV10-3,TRBJ1-3,CAISDRGPPGNTICF
.,TRBV30,TRBJ2-5,CASNEGQENQYF
.,TRBV6-2/TRBV6-3,TRBJ2-7,CASSYGRPGQANEQYF
.,TRBV7-2,TRBJ2-2,CASGLDTGELFF
.,TRBV11-2,TRBJ2-1,CASSLGADNEQFF
.,TRBV6-2/TRBV6-3,TRBJ2-1,CASSSGAYDEQFF
.,TRBV28,TRBJ2-7,CASSGAGRGRSSYEQYF
.,TRBV6-4,TRBJ2-3,CASSDSDQTDTQYF
.,TRBV20-1,TRBJ2-5,CSARGTSGGGGETQYF
.,TRBV10-3,TRBJ1-2,CAISESDRGTFNYGYTF
.,TRBV20-1,TRBJ2-7,CSARGTSYEQYF